This T cell receptor beta chain is from a study of cytomegalovirus exposure and HLA in healthy donors. The donors were healthy bone marrow donors. The CDR3 has 10 residues. Germline V gene lookup returns CDR1 SQVTM and CDR2 ANQGSEA. This clone was seen more than once but under ten times. The junction departs from the called germline gene at one end, perhaps through a read error. The PCR contained 60 Vbeta and 13 Jbeta primers. The repertoire was sequenced with immunoSEQ multiplex PCR; TCRdb's copy has only in-frame clones and lacks some. In the table there are approximately 160,000 clones, more than 65% of which are singletons.

Sequences were obtained from PBMCs. The rearrangement joins TRBV29-1 to TRBJ1-2, with D unclear. The sequence came from a woman aged 30 to 39 in good health and CMV-seronegative. CDR3 coding DNA: TGCGGCGTGGCAGATTATGGCTACACCTTC. Translating gives CGVADYGYTF. Complete variable domain (other parts from reference TRBV29-1 and TRBJ1-2): SAVISQKPSRDICQRGTSLTIQCQVDSQVTMMFWYRQQPGQSLTLIATANQGSEATYESGFVIDKFPISRPNLTFSTLTVSNMSPEDSSIYLCGVADYGYTFGSGTRLTVV.